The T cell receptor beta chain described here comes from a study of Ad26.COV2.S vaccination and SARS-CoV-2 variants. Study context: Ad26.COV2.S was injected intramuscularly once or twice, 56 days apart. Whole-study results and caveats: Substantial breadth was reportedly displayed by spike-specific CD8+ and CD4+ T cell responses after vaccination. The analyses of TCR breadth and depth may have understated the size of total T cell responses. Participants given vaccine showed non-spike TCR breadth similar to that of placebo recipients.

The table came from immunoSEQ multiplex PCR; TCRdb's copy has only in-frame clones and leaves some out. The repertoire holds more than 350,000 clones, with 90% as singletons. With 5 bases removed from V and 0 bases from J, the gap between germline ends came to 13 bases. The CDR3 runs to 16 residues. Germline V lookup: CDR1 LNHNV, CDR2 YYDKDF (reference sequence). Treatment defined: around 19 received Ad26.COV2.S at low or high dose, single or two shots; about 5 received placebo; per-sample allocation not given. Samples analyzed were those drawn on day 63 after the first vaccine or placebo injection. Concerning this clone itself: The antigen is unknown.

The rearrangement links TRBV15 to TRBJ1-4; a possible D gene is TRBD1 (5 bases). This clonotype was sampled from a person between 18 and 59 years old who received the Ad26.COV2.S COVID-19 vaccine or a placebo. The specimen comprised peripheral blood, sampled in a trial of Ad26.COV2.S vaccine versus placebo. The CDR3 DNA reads TGTGCCACCAGCGTTGGGACTCTTTCAACTAATGAAAAACTGTTTTTT. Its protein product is CATSVGTLSTNEKLFF.